This is a list of T cell receptor beta chains from one sample in a study of blood T cell repertoires in COVID-19. The data were produced by immunoSEQ multiplex PCR, yet TCRdb's version contains in-frame clones alone and is incomplete. This table has approximately 180,000 clones, approximately 88% appearing once. Sequencing input: peripheral blood. These receptors came from a woman in her thirties or forties with COVID-19, enrolled during active disease. Each CDR3 is given with its conserved first and last residue. D genes are given only for firm matches. Size is omitted from some rows. Given values are once, few, many or a class for expanded clones.

j_call d_call v_call clone_size cdr3_nt cdr3_aa
TRBJ2-5 NA TRBV18 NA TGTGCCAGCTCACCATCGGCCCGGACAGCCGTTGAGACCCAGTACTTC CASSPSARTAVETQYF
TRBJ2-1 TRBD2 TRBV27 once TGTGCCAGCAGTCAAGGGGCTAGCGGATCCTACAATGAGCAGTTCTTC CASSQGASGSYNEQFF
TRBJ1-3 NA TRBV18 NA TGTGCCAGCTCACCAAAGGCGGCTCACTCTGGAAACACCATATATTTT CASSPKAAHSGNTIYF
TRBJ2-5 NA TRBV7-6 NA TGTGCCAGCAGCTTAGCCGGAGAGACCCAGTACTTC CASSLAGETQYF
TRBJ2-7 TRBD2 TRBV6-5 once TGTGCCAGCAGGTCCGGGACTAGCGGGAGCGACGAGCAGTACTTC CASRSGTSGSDEQYF
TRBJ1-1 NA TRBV18 NA TGTGCCAGCTCACCGGGGGGGACTGGCTCTGAAGCTTTCTTT CASSPGGTGSEAFF
TRBJ1-6 TRBD1 TRBV10-2 few TGCGCCAGCAGTGGAACCGGGACAGTTAATTCACCCCTCCACTTT CASSGTGTVNSPLHF
TRBJ1-4 TRBD1 TRBV28 NA TGTGCCAGCAGTCCCGGGACAGGGGTTGAAAAACTGTTTTTT CASSPGTGVEKLFF
TRBJ1-2 NA TRBV5-1 NA TGCGCCAGCAGCCCCTCGGGCCACGGGGGCTATGGCTACACCTTC CASSPSGHGGYGYTF
TRBJ1-5 NA TRBV27 NA TGTGCCAGCAGTTTTGGCAGGGATCAGCCCCAGCATTTT CASSFGRDQPQHF
TRBJ2-5 TRBD1 TRBV4-2 NA TGTGCCAGCAGCCAAGATAGGAAGGGGGCGAGAGGAGAGACCCAGTACTTC CASSQDRKGARGETQYF
TRBJ1-5 NA TRBV5-6 NA TGTGCCAGCAGCCAAACGATGAAGGGACATGAGCCCCAGCATTTT CASSQTMKGHEPQHF
TRBJ1-1 NA TRBV10-2 NA TGCGCCAGCAGTAATGGTCAGGGAGGGAACACTGAAGCTTTCTTT CASSNGQGGNTEAFF
TRBJ2-3 TRBD2 TRBV28 NA TGTGCCAGCAGTCCCATGGGGGGGGGAACCACAGATACGCAGTATTTT CASSPMGGGTTDTQYF
TRBJ2-1 TRBD1 TRBV15 NA TGTGCCACCAGCAGAGCCGGGACAGGGTTTAATGAGCAGTTCTTC CATSRAGTGFNEQFF
TRBJ1-1 NA TRBV19 NA TGTGCCAGTAGTATGACAGGGAACACTGAAGCTTTCTTT CASSMTGNTEAFF
TRBJ1-1 NA TRBV5-1 once TGCGCCAGCAGAAGCAAGCGTCAAGCTTTCTTT CASRSKRQAFF
TRBJ1-2 NA TRBV19 NA TGTGCCAGTAGTATCTTAATAAGCAGGGAGGACGGCTACACCTTC CASSILISREDGYTF
TRBJ1-5 NA TRBV6-4 once TGTGCCAGCAGTGAGGGGGCCAATCAGCCCCAGCATTTT CASSEGANQPQHF
TRBJ1-1 NA TRBV5-1 once TGCGCCAGCAGCTTGGCGACTGAAGCTTTCTTT CASSLATEAFF
TRBJ1-1 NA TRBV12-3/TRBV12-4 NA TGTGCCAGTACGAACGAGGTGAACACTGAAGCTTTCTTT CASTNEVNTEAFF
TRBJ1-1 NA TRBV24-1 NA TGTGCCACCAGTGATTTGCGGCAGGGAAGCACTGAAGCTTTCTTT CATSDLRQGSTEAFF